This entry lists 27 T cell receptor beta chains sequenced from one sample in a study of T cells expressing NK-cell markers. From its re-call of the 5' RACE reads, TCRdb lists each CDR3 protein once, without DNA. The table counts about 390,000 distinct CDR3 sequences; about 10% lies in the top ten. Sequenced input: blood T cells: a sorted CD56 or NKG2C T cell subset, CD4+ or CD8+ T cells, or bulk PBMC T cells (not recorded which). The receptors here all came from a woman between 50 and 59 years old in good health.

This chain connects TRBV5-1 to TRBJ2-1; TCRdb lists TRBD2, though no DNA is available to test this call. CDR3 length equals 17 residues. The germline V gene has CDR1 SGHRS and CDR2 YFSETQ. CDR3: CASSSSGAESSYNEQFF.

The CDR3 region is CASSYSNWGTGGKTQYF. The chain is built from TRBV6-5 and TRBJ2-5; the TCRdb D gene call, TRBD1, has no DNA to confirm it. Germline V gives CDR1 MNHEY, CDR2 SVGAGI. There are 17 residues in the CDR3.

V usage is TRBV20-1 and J usage is TRBJ1-5. The CDR3 is made up of 13 amino acids. Germline assignment: CDR1 DFQATT and CDR2 SNEGSKA (reference sequence). The CDR3 sequence: CSARVSLTQPQHF.

The chain recombines TRBV5-1 with TRBJ2-7; the D call of TRBD2 rests on TCRdb alone, since no DNA is present to check it. This CDR3 has 16 residues. Germline CDR1 and CDR2: SGHRS and YFSETQ. The CDR3 sequence: CASSPQWTSGSEEQYF.

The chain's CDR3 is CSASPTSALLDTQYF. V and J are TRBV20-1 and TRBJ2-3; checking the TCRdb D call of TRBD2 is not possible without DNA. Germline loops: CDR1 DFQATT, CDR2 SNEGSKA (reference sequence). CDR3 size: 15 residues.

The V and J genes are TRBV20-1 and TRBJ2-1; TCRdb names TRBD2, which stays unverified in the absence of DNA. The CDR3 contains 15 residues. Germline assignment: CDR1 DFQATT and CDR2 SNEGSKA (reference sequence). The CDR3 sequence: CSAAARLGYYNEQFF.

The chain uses TRBV5-1 and TRBJ1-4. This CDR3 region has 19 residues. Germline V CDR1 and CDR2: SGHRS, YFSETQ. The CDR3 spells CASSLAAAESSATNEKLFF.

This chain uses TRBV7-9 with TRBJ2-1; TCRdb indicates TRBD2, and absent DNA this call remains unverified. Per the germline V gene, CDR1 is SEHNR and CDR2 is FQNEAQ (reference sequence). The length of the CDR3 is 13 residues. The CDR3 spells CASGTSDNNEQFF.

The V and J genes are TRBV28 and TRBJ2-4; TCRdb gives TRBD2 as the D gene, but with no DNA this cannot be confirmed. The CDR3 has 13 residues. CDR1 is MDHEN, CDR2 SYDVKM, per germline. The CDR3: CASGGGAKNIQYF.

The chain recombines TRBV5-1 with TRBJ2-3; TCRdb returns TRBD2, unconfirmable since there is no DNA. The germline V gene has CDR1 SGHRS and CDR2 YFSETQ. The CDR3 totals 17 residues. The CDR3 sequence: CASSLGLAGTQTDTQYF.

V gene TRBV2 combines with J gene TRBJ2-3; TCRdb returns TRBD1, unconfirmable since there is no DNA. CDR1 and CDR2 (germline): SNHLY, FYNNEI. This CDR3 has 14 residues. CDR3 loop: CASRAGQGTDTQYF.

CDR3 sequence: CSARQGGQEYGYTF. The V and J genes are TRBV20-1 and TRBJ1-2; the TRBD1 assignment by TCRdb is unverifiable without DNA. Germline CDR1 and CDR2: DFQATT and SNEGSKA (reference sequence). The CDR3 is made up of 14 amino acids.

The chain employs TRBV5-1 and TRBJ2-5. This CDR3 is 13 amino acids long. CDR1 and CDR2 from the germline V gene are SGHRS and YFSETQ. The CDR3 sequence: CASSLYYQETQYF.

This chain connects TRBV29-1 to TRBJ2-7; TCRdb calls TRBD2, which cannot be checked without DNA. Germline V gene sequence: CDR1 SQVTM, CDR2 ANQGSEA. The CDR3 runs 12 residues. The CDR3 sequence is CSVLVNSYEQYF.

The chain carries TRBV27 and TRBJ1-2; no DNA is available, so the TRBD1 call from TCRdb remains unchecked. Looked up from germline, CDR1 is MNHEY and CDR2 is SMNVEV (reference sequence). This CDR3 contains 12 residues. This chain's CDR3 is CASRKTGTGYTF.

This chain uses TRBV12-3 or TRBV12-4 with TRBJ2-5; as DNA is missing, the TRBD2 call by TCRdb cannot be tested. This CDR3 is 15 amino acids long. This chain's CDR3 is CASRRPGLEGETQYF.

The chain's CDR3 is CASSPGVDTQYF. The V gene is TRBV27, the J gene TRBJ2-3; TCRdb lists TRBD1, though no DNA is available to test this call. This CDR3 is 12 amino acids long. From germline, CDR1 is MNHEY and CDR2 SMNVEV (reference sequence).

The chain is built from TRBV24-1 and TRBJ2-1; TCRdb's D call, TRBD1, is unchecked because there is no DNA. CDR3 length: 18 amino acids. Germline V gene sequence: CDR1 KGHDR, CDR2 SFDVKD. The CDR3: CATSDSMGGDSSYNEQFF.

V gene TRBV12-3 or TRBV12-4 combines with J gene TRBJ2-1; no DNA is available, so the TRBD2 call from TCRdb remains unchecked. This CDR3 region has 14 residues. CDR3 protein: CASASPKGYNEQFF.

Here the CDR3 reads CASSARPPGVFTGELFF. This chain uses TRBV27 with TRBJ2-2; TCRdb picks TRBD1, but there is no DNA to check that call. Germline V gene sequence: CDR1 MNHEY, CDR2 SMNVEV (reference sequence). The CDR3 runs 17 residues.

The chain joins TRBV19 to TRBJ2-7; TCRdb selects TRBD2, and the lack of DNA leaves this call unchecked. This CDR3 has 15 residues. In germline, CDR1 is LNHDA, CDR2 SQIVND (reference sequence). CDR3 protein: CASSIAGTGSYEQYF.

The rearrangement uses TRBV19 and TRBJ2-3; TCRdb indicates TRBD2, and absent DNA this call remains unverified. Germline V gives CDR1 LNHDA, CDR2 SQIVND (reference sequence). The CDR3 covers 15 residues. The CDR3 sequence: CASSLLAGLGDTQYF. The full variable domain, with the rest looked up from reference TRBV19 and TRBJ2-3, is DGGITQSPKYLFRKEGQNVTLSCEQNLNHDAMYWYRQDPGQGLRLIYYSQIVNDFQKGDIAEGYSVSREKKESFPLTVTSAQKNPTAFYLCASSLLAGLGDTQYFGPGTRLTVL.

The chain recombines TRBV2 with TRBJ2-1; TCRdb lists TRBD2, though no DNA is available to test this call. CDR1 SNHLY and CDR2 FYNNEI come from the germline V gene. This CDR3 spans 13 amino acids. The CDR3 loop is CASSAQRGNEQFF.

The rearrangement joins TRBV5-6 to TRBJ2-1. CDR1 is SGHDT, CDR2 YYEEEE, per germline. This CDR3 region has 14 residues. This CDR3 is CASSSFGSYNEQFF.

The genes are TRBV20-1 and TRBJ2-3; TCRdb indicates TRBD1, and absent DNA this call remains unverified. Germline V gene data show CDR1 as DFQATT and CDR2 as SNEGSKA (reference sequence). The CDR3 loop spans 15 amino acids. The chain's CDR3 is CSARDWDRDGDTQYF.

This chain uses TRBV29-1 with TRBJ2-3; TCRdb indicates TRBD1, and absent DNA this call remains unverified. This CDR3 is built from 16 residues. In germline, CDR1 is SQVTM, CDR2 ANQGSEA. The CDR3 loop is CSVAPLRAAGADTQYF.

CDR3 sequence: CATSDPGGGLQETQYF. The rearrangement links TRBV24-1 to TRBJ2-5; TCRdb's D call of TRBD1 is untestable without DNA. The CDR3 contains 16 residues. CDR1 and CDR2 from the germline V gene are KGHDR and SFDVKD.